This T cell receptor (beta chain) was captured in a study of blood T cell repertoires in COVID-19 (dated by TCRdb to 2020 to 2022). About the full investigation: Collaborator samples came from the United States, Italy and Spain and covered acute and convalescent phases of COVID-19. The material from the prospective study consisted of cDNA or gDNA derived from T cells, B-cell-depleted T cells, or PBMCs. Deeply sampled blood TCRbeta repertoires from subjects exposed to, actively infected with, or recovered from COVID-19 were included in the dataset. The repertoires were released in a freely available public database intended as a resource for research on the immune response to SARS-CoV-2. The samples were drawn from two sources: the first 160 participants of the ongoing ImmuneRACE study, and over 950 subjects contributed by 6 global collaborators. Nearly every sample came with metadata listing a de-identified subject ID, COVID-19 status, age in years and sex. Where HLA class I and class II types were available, the types were taken from metadata supplied by the sample provider, not from assay-based typing. What the research found in general, with its limitations: How much clinical and demographic metadata was included differed by source and by participant, and the metadata was provided uncurated.

Collaborating institutions collected whole blood in K2EDTA tubes following their own protocols. For TCRbeta analysis, collaborator samples were shipped as frozen whole blood, as isolated PBMCs, or as DNA extracted from either sample type. TCRbeta CDR3 regions were amplified from genomic DNA by means of the immunoSEQ Assay, a bias-controlled multiplex PCR. The paper's data handling went like this. The number of nucleated cells in each sample was estimated by amplification of reference gene primers within the assay. To quantify the absolute abundance of each unique TCRbeta CDR3 rearrangement, sequence reads were collapsed and filtered. For each sample, productive Simpson clonality was calculated as the square root of Simpson's diversity index across productive rearrangements. Sourced from immuneACCESS, this table was stored by TCRdb with only in-frame sequences that have V and J called. A share of the clones is absent; for the studies checked, an unresolved V gene accounts for under half, and the remainder has no known explanation. That table supplies the V and J calls and clone size; D and trimming were determined from the DNA. The sample table contains 100,000 to 150,000 clones; only one count was recorded for about four fifths of them. The leading ten clones occupy 12% of the sample.

Its CDR3 holds 17 amino acids, cysteine through phenylalanine. Just the 51-base CDR3 DNA is kept, in frame starting at base 1. Reading the germline V gene (reference sequence) gives CDR1 LNHDA and CDR2 SQIVND. The junction shows trimming of 9 bases on V and 1 base on J, plus 22 bases between the germline ends. This clone was observed a few times. Its antigen is still unknown. It has no much larger one-base neighbor in the sample; base qualities were not kept. In this chain, TRBV19 is recombined with TRBJ1-5, with the D gene uncertain. The sequence came from a man in his 60s with acute or convalescent COVID-19. The sequenced sample was peripheral blood. The CDR3 protein: CASKKDYIAASNQPQHF. Read as DNA, the sequence is TGTGCCAGCAAAAAGGATTATATAGCGGCCAGCAATCAGCCCCAGCATTTT.